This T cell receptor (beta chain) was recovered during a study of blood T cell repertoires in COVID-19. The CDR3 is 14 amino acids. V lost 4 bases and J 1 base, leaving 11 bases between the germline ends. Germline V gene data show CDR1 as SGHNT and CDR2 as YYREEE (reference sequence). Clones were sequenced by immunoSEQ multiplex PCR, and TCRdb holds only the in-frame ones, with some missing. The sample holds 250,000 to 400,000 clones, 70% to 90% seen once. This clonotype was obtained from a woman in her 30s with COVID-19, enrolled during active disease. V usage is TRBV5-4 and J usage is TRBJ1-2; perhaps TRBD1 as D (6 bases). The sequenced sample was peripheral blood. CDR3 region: CASSPTGFNYGYTF. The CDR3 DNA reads TGTGCCAGCAGCCCCACAGGGTTTAACTATGGCTACACCTTC. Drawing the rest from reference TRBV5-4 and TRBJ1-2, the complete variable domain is ETGVTQSPTHLIKTRGQQVTLRCSSQSGHNTVSWYQQALGQGPQFIFQYYREEENGRGNFPPRFSGLQFPNYSSELNVNALELDDSALYLCASSPTGFNYGYTFGSGTRLTVV.